These 5 T cell receptor beta chains came from one sample sequenced in a study of blood T cell repertoires in COVID-19. Only in-frame clones appear in the TCRdb table, and some are missing; sequencing was by immunoSEQ multiplex PCR. The table has some 360,000 clones, approximately 87% seen once. The sample was peripheral blood. These receptors were taken from an older woman with COVID-19, enrolled during active disease.

V usage is TRBV28 and J usage is TRBJ2-1; a possible D gene is TRBD2 (5 bases). The V gene's germline CDR1 is MDHEN and CDR2 SYDVKM. The CDR3 runs to 16 residues. V was shortened by 1 base and J by 5 bases, with 15 bases between the two germline ends. The CDR3 nucleotides read TGTGCCAGCAGTTTATACCGAGGGTCTTCAGACAATGAGCAGTTCTTC. Translated, it gives CASSLYRGSSDNEQFF.

The genes are TRBV30 and TRBJ1-6; unclear D gene. From germline, CDR1 is GTSNPN and CDR2 SVGIG (reference sequence). The ends were cut back, 2 bases at V and 2 bases at J, with 7 bases in the middle. This CDR3 contains 14 residues. CDR3: CAWSSGTYNSPLHF. The CDR3, as DNA: TGTGCCTGGAGTTCCGGGACCTATAATTCACCCCTCCACTTT.

The chain employs TRBV19 and TRBJ1-1; TRBD1 aligns across 7 bases. CDR1 LNHDA and CDR2 SQIVND come from the germline V gene (reference sequence). Unmatched junction bases numbered 7, after V lost 5 bases and J lost 4 bases. The CDR3 loop spans 14 amino acids. CDR3 region: CASSPQGVRTEAFF. The CDR3 nucleotides read TGTGCCAGTAGTCCCCAGGGGGTACGCACTGAAGCTTTCTTT.

V and J are TRBV7-3 and TRBJ1-5, with 7 bases identical to TRBD1. CDR3 length: 13 residues. With V trimmed by 5 bases and J by 7 bases, 5 bases remained unmatched. Germline CDR1 and CDR2: SGHTA and FQGTGA. The CDR3 reads CASSPQGDQPQHF. The CDR3 bases are TGTGCCAGCAGCCCCCAGGGGGACCAGCCCCAGCATTTT.

This sequence joins TRBV19 and TRBJ1-1, with D unclear. The V gene's germline CDR1 is LNHDA and CDR2 SQIVND (reference sequence). Trimming removed 10 bases at V and 10 bases at J, with 16 bases between. This CDR3 has 11 amino acids. CDR3 coding DNA: TGTGCCACCCAAAACCTTGGAGGAGCTTTCTTT. As protein: CATQNLGGAFF.